The rows below give T cell receptor beta chains drawn from one sample of a study of radiotherapy plus CTLA-4 blockade in lung cancer. The data were produced by immunoSEQ multiplex PCR, yet TCRdb's version contains in-frame clones alone and is incomplete. This sample has roughly 100,000 clones; 85% occur once, and the top ten carry around 2%. The material sequenced was peripheral blood, taken from a patient treated with radiotherapy plus ipilimumab. These receptors came from a human donor with non-small cell lung cancer that progressed on radiotherapy plus ipilimumab. Some clones in this sample may be carry-over from other donors' samples. Each CDR3 is given with its conserved first and last residue. The D gene is left open where the match is weak. The size entry is marked missing in some rows and otherwise reads once, few, many or a size class.

abundance: .
v_gene: TRBV30
d_gene: TRBD1
j_gene: TRBJ1-1
CDR3aa: CAWKQVRQGTEAFF
CDR3nt: TGTGCCTGGAAACAGGTGAGACAGGGCACTGAAGCTTTCTTT

abundance: .
v_gene: TRBV5-4
d_gene: .
j_gene: TRBJ2-7
CDR3aa: CASSLAAPRSSYEQYF
CDR3nt: TGTGCCAGCAGCTTGGCCGCGCCAAGGAGCTCCTACGAGCAGTACTTC

abundance: .
v_gene: TRBV6-5
d_gene: .
j_gene: TRBJ1-5
CDR3aa: CASSYSITGLHQPQHF
CDR3nt: TGTGCCAGCAGTTACTCGATTACCGGGCTACATCAGCCCCAGCATTTT

abundance: .
v_gene: TRBV7-3
d_gene: TRBD2
j_gene: TRBJ2-5
CDR3aa: CASSPSGVGLGETQYF
CDR3nt: TGTGCCAGCAGCCCTAGCGGGGTGGGCCTCGGAGAGACCCAGTACTTC

abundance: few
v_gene: TRBV2
d_gene: TRBD2
j_gene: TRBJ2-1
CDR3aa: CASVGLGGNEQFF
CDR3nt: TGTGCCAGCGTCGGACTAGGAGGGAATGAGCAGTTCTTC

abundance: .
v_gene: TRBV9
d_gene: TRBD2
j_gene: TRBJ2-1
CDR3aa: CASSVGGTSGVEQFF
CDR3nt: TGTGCCAGCAGCGTAGGGGGGACTAGCGGGGTTGAGCAGTTCTTC

abundance: .
v_gene: TRBV6-1
d_gene: TRBD1
j_gene: TRBJ1-6
CDR3aa: CASRITGTENSPLHF
CDR3nt: TGTGCCAGCCGTATCACCGGGACAGAGAATTCACCCCTCCACTTT

abundance: .
v_gene: TRBV18
d_gene: .
j_gene: TRBJ2-1
CDR3aa: CASSADSPLSYNEQFF
CDR3nt: TGTGCCAGCTCAGCCGACAGTCCCCTTTCCTACAATGAGCAGTTCTTC

abundance: once
v_gene: TRBV6-4
d_gene: TRBD2
j_gene: TRBJ2-5
CDR3aa: CASLSLGGEFYQETQYF
CDR3nt: TGTGCCAGCCTATCACTTGGGGGGGAATTCTACCAAGAGACCCAGTACTTC

abundance: .
v_gene: TRBV7-2
d_gene: TRBD1
j_gene: TRBJ1-2
CDR3aa: CASSPDRGVDYTF
CDR3nt: TGTGCCAGCAGCCCAGACAGGGGGGTCGACTACACCTTC

abundance: .
v_gene: TRBV6-1
d_gene: TRBD1
j_gene: TRBJ2-1
CDR3aa: CASSEIGQGYNEQFF
CDR3nt: TGTGCCAGCAGTGAAATTGGACAGGGATACAATGAGCAGTTCTTC

abundance: .
v_gene: TRBV9
d_gene: .
j_gene: TRBJ1-5
CDR3aa: CASSRDESNQPQHF
CDR3nt: TGTGCCAGCAGCCGGGACGAAAGCAATCAGCCCCAGCATTTT

abundance: once
v_gene: TRBV29-1
d_gene: .
j_gene: TRBJ2-3
CDR3aa: CSTMLGSDTQYF
CDR3nt: TGCAGCACAATGCTGGGGTCAGATACGCAGTATTTT

abundance: .
v_gene: TRBV5-6
d_gene: TRBD2
j_gene: TRBJ2-4
CDR3aa: CASSLDASGGARNIQYF
CDR3nt: TGTGCCAGCAGCTTGGATGCTAGCGGGGGGGCTAGAAACATTCAGTACTTC

abundance: .
v_gene: TRBV27
d_gene: .
j_gene: TRBJ1-2
CDR3aa: CASSSRVGVNYGYTF
CDR3nt: TGTGCCAGCAGCTCCCGTGTCGGGGTCAACTATGGCTACACCTTT

abundance: once
v_gene: TRBV7-2
d_gene: .
j_gene: TRBJ2-3
CDR3aa: CASSSGLSTDTQYF
CDR3nt: TGTGCCAGCAGCTCGGGACTGAGCACGGATACGCAGTATTTT

abundance: .
v_gene: TRBV10-3
d_gene: .
j_gene: TRBJ2-5
CDR3aa: CAISTGSPETQYF
CDR3nt: TGTGCCATCAGCACGGGCAGCCCAGAGACCCAGTACTTC

abundance: .
v_gene: TRBV10-3
d_gene: TRBD1
j_gene: TRBJ1-3
CDR3aa: CAISEWGTGEIGNTIYF
CDR3nt: TGTGCCATCAGTGAGTGGGGGACAGGAGAGATTGGAAACACCATATATTTT

abundance: .
v_gene: TRBV2
d_gene: TRBD2
j_gene: TRBJ2-7
CDR3aa: CASSQQRGEAYEQYF
CDR3nt: TGTGCCAGCAGTCAGCAGCGGGGCGAAGCCTACGAGCAGTACTTC

abundance: .
v_gene: TRBV7-8
d_gene: TRBD1
j_gene: TRBJ1-2
CDR3aa: CASSLAGGISNYGYTF
CDR3nt: TGTGCCAGCAGCCTAGCAGGGGGGATTTCTAACTATGGCTACACCTTC

abundance: .
v_gene: TRBV6-6
d_gene: .
j_gene: TRBJ1-1
CDR3aa: CASIFPSAGGTEAFF
CDR3nt: TGTGCCAGCATCTTTCCTTCGGCAGGCGGAACTGAAGCTTTCTTT

abundance: .
v_gene: TRBV9
d_gene: .
j_gene: TRBJ1-2
CDR3aa: CASSVGIYWDGYTF
CDR3nt: TGTGCCAGCAGCGTAGGTATATATTGGGATGGCTACACCTTC

abundance: .
v_gene: TRBV5-1
d_gene: .
j_gene: TRBJ2-1
CDR3aa: CASRGGYNEQFF
CDR3nt: TGCGCCAGCAGAGGGGGTTACAATGAGCAGTTCTTC

abundance: once
v_gene: TRBV5-6
d_gene: TRBD1
j_gene: TRBJ1-3
CDR3aa: CASSSTGAGNTIYF
CDR3nt: TGTGCCAGCAGCTCGACAGGGGCTGGAAACACCATATATTTT

abundance: .
v_gene: TRBV7-3
d_gene: .
j_gene: TRBJ2-3
CDR3aa: CASSLSRQDTQYF
CDR3nt: TGTGCCAGCAGCTTATCCCGACAGGATACGCAGTATTTT

abundance: .
v_gene: TRBV5-4
d_gene: .
j_gene: TRBJ2-7
CDR3aa: CASSWAGEGQQYF
CDR3nt: TGTGCCAGCAGCTGGGCAGGGGAGGGCCAGCAGTACTTC

abundance: medium-sized
v_gene: TRBV7-9
d_gene: .
j_gene: TRBJ1-5
CDR3aa: CASSPQGNQPQHF
CDR3nt: TGTGCCAGCAGCCCTCAGGGAAATCAGCCCCAGCATTTT

abundance: .
v_gene: TRBV5-1
d_gene: TRBD2
j_gene: TRBJ2-7
CDR3aa: CASSLALAGSSYEQYF
CDR3nt: TGCGCCAGCAGCTTGGCGTTAGCGGGGTCCTCCTACGAGCAGTACTTC

abundance: .
v_gene: TRBV9
d_gene: TRBD2
j_gene: TRBJ2-2
CDR3aa: CASSVGGGLHTGELFF
CDR3nt: TGTGCCAGCAGCGTAGGCGGGGGGCTCCACACCGGGGAGCTGTTTTTT

abundance: many
v_gene: TRBV6-6
d_gene: TRBD1
j_gene: TRBJ1-1
CDR3aa: CASSVLSRTGHEAFF
CDR3nt: TGTGCCAGCAGTGTGCTATCCCGGACAGGACATGAAGCTTTCTTT

abundance: .
v_gene: TRBV10-3
d_gene: .
j_gene: TRBJ1-1
CDR3aa: CAISESQGFGAFF
CDR3nt: TGTGCCATCAGTGAGTCGCAAGGATTTGGCGCTTTCTTT

abundance: .
v_gene: TRBV28
d_gene: .
j_gene: TRBJ1-1
CDR3aa: CASSFGGSVDTEAFF
CDR3nt: TGTGCCAGCAGTTTTGGGGGGTCTGTAGACACTGAAGCTTTCTTT

abundance: .
v_gene: TRBV19
d_gene: .
j_gene: TRBJ2-3
CDR3aa: CASSMWGLTDTQYF
CDR3nt: TGTGCCAGTAGTATGTGGGGCCTCACAGATACGCAGTATTTT

abundance: .
v_gene: TRBV2
d_gene: .
j_gene: TRBJ1-2
CDR3aa: CASSVGGTPNYGYTF
CDR3nt: TGTGCCAGCAGTGTGGGGGGTACCCCTAACTATGGCTACACCTTC

abundance: .
v_gene: TRBV27
d_gene: TRBD1
j_gene: TRBJ1-6
CDR3aa: CASSYPRQGNNSPLHF
CDR3nt: TGTGCCAGCAGTTACCCTCGACAGGGGAATAATTCACCCCTCCACTTT

abundance: few
v_gene: TRBV27
d_gene: .
j_gene: TRBJ2-5
CDR3aa: CASSIDRGVGTQYF
CDR3nt: TGTGCCAGCAGTATAGACAGAGGGGTAGGGACCCAGTACTTC